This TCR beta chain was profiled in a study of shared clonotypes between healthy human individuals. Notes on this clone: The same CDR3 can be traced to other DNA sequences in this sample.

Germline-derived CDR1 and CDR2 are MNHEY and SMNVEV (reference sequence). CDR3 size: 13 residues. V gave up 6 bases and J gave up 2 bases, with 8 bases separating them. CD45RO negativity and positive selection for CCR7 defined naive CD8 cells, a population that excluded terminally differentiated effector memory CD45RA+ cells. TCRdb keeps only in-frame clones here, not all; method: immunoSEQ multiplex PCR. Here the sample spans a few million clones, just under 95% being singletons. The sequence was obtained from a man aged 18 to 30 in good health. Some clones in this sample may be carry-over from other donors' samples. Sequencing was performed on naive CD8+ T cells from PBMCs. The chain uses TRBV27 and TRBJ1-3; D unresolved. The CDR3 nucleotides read TGTGCCAGCAGCTTGAGGGCTGGAAACACCATATATTTT. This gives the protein CASSLRAGNTIYF.